A selection of T cell receptor beta chains follows, all from one sample in a study of T-cell reconstitution after alpha-beta-depleted transplantation in children. TCRdb re-derived calls from the PCR reads in MiXCR, one entry per CDR3 protein. Among over 70,000 distinct CDR3 sequences listed, roughly 8% were seen once. The starting material was PBMCs from the stem cell graft donor, obtained from the stem cell graft. These receptors were taken from a human donor who donated a stem cell graft to a child with congenital amegakaryocytic thrombocytopenia. Each CDR3 is given with its conserved first and last residue. Each record gives: clone size, D gene, V gene, J gene, CDR3 DNA, CDR3 protein. D genes are given only for firm matches. Not all rows give a size; the values are once, few, many and, for expanded clones, a class.

clone size: many
D gene: NA
V gene: TRBV20-1
J gene: TRBJ1-1
CDR3 DNA: TGCAGTGCTGGGTCAGAGTGGGAAGCTTTCTTT
CDR3 protein: CSAGSEWEAFF

clone size: NA
D gene: TRBD1
V gene: TRBV24-1
J gene: TRBJ2-5
CDR3 DNA: TGTGCCACCAGTGATTTGACAGGGGATGGGATGGGGACCCAGTACTTC
CDR3 protein: CATSDLTGDGMGTQYF

clone size: many
D gene: TRBD2
V gene: TRBV28
J gene: TRBJ2-1
CDR3 DNA: TGTGCCAGCACCTCAGCCGGGACTAGCGGGAGTAATGAGCAGTTCTTC
CDR3 protein: CASTSAGTSGSNEQFF

clone size: few
D gene: NA
V gene: TRBV7-9
J gene: TRBJ1-4
CDR3 DNA: TGTGCCAGCAGCCCACACAGAACATCTGGGGAAAAACTGTTTTTT
CDR3 protein: CASSPHRTSGEKLFF

clone size: many
D gene: NA
V gene: TRBV27
J gene: TRBJ1-1
CDR3 DNA: TGTGCCAGCAGTCCATCCCCCCCAGGGGTGCTAGGGGACACTGAAGCTTTCTTT
CDR3 protein: CASSPSPPGVLGDTEAFF

clone size: many
D gene: NA
V gene: TRBV20-1
J gene: TRBJ1-2
CDR3 DNA: TGCAGTGCTGCCACAGGGCGGGATGGCTACACCTTC
CDR3 protein: CSAATGRDGYTF

clone size: many
D gene: NA
V gene: TRBV12-3/TRBV12-4
J gene: TRBJ1-6
CDR3 DNA: TGTGCCAGCAGTTTGACTTCGAGGGGTTCACCCCTCCACTTT
CDR3 protein: CASSLTSRGSPLHF

clone size: NA
D gene: NA
V gene: TRBV5-1
J gene: TRBJ1-1
CDR3 DNA: TGCGCCAGCAGCTGGGGCGACAGCCTCTCCATGAACACTGAAGCTTTCTTT
CDR3 protein: CASSWGDSLSMNTEAFF

clone size: NA
D gene: NA
V gene: TRBV5-1
J gene: TRBJ2-7
CDR3 DNA: TGCGCCAGCAGCTTGGCAGGTGTGGGCCCCTACGAGCAGTACTTC
CDR3 protein: CASSLAGVGPYEQYF

clone size: many
D gene: NA
V gene: TRBV7-3
J gene: TRBJ2-1
CDR3 DNA: TGTGCCAGCAAAAGGAGGCAGCTTCCGAACAATGAGCAGTTCTTC
CDR3 protein: CASKRRQLPNNEQFF

clone size: NA
D gene: TRBD1
V gene: TRBV14
J gene: TRBJ1-6
CDR3 DNA: TGTGCCAGCAGCCAAGCGGACAGGGTTGGCTCACCCCTCCACTTT
CDR3 protein: CASSQADRVGSPLHF

clone size: NA
D gene: NA
V gene: TRBV12-3/TRBV12-4
J gene: TRBJ1-1
CDR3 DNA: TGTGCCAGCAGTGAACAACAGGGCACTGAAGCTTTCTTT
CDR3 protein: CASSEQQGTEAFF

clone size: few
D gene: TRBD1
V gene: TRBV20-1
J gene: TRBJ2-5
CDR3 DNA: TGCAGTGCGGAAGACAGGGAGGAGACCCAGTACTTC
CDR3 protein: CSAEDREETQYF

clone size: many
D gene: TRBD1
V gene: TRBV29-1
J gene: TRBJ1-1
CDR3 DNA: TGCAGCGTTTGGCAGGGGGCGCGGGGCACTGAAGCTTTCTTT
CDR3 protein: CSVWQGARGTEAFF

clone size: many
D gene: TRBD1
V gene: TRBV11-2
J gene: TRBJ1-4
CDR3 DNA: TGTGCCAGCAGCACGGGGACAGGGGCTTCTGAAAAACTGTTTTTT
CDR3 protein: CASSTGTGASEKLFF

clone size: many
D gene: NA
V gene: TRBV20-1
J gene: TRBJ2-7
CDR3 DNA: TGCAGTGCTAGAGGCCCCGTGGGAGGCTTATACGAGCAGTACTTC
CDR3 protein: CSARGPVGGLYEQYF

clone size: many
D gene: NA
V gene: TRBV6-1
J gene: TRBJ1-1
CDR3 DNA: TGTGCCAGCAGCTCCCAGGGGAAGGAAACTGAAGCTTTCTTT
CDR3 protein: CASSSQGKETEAFF

clone size: many
D gene: NA
V gene: TRBV5-1
J gene: TRBJ1-2
CDR3 DNA: TGCGCCAGCAGCTTTTCGACACTGGGGAATGGCTACACCTTC
CDR3 protein: CASSFSTLGNGYTF

clone size: many
D gene: TRBD2
V gene: TRBV5-1
J gene: TRBJ2-7
CDR3 DNA: TGCGCCAGCATGATTACTAGCGGGGGATCCGAGCAGTACTTC
CDR3 protein: CASMITSGGSEQYF

clone size: few
D gene: NA
V gene: TRBV3-1
J gene: TRBJ1-5
CDR3 DNA: TGTGCCAGCAGCCCCCGAGCCACCTATCAGCCCCAGCATTTT
CDR3 protein: CASSPRATYQPQHF

clone size: many
D gene: NA
V gene: TRBV7-9
J gene: TRBJ1-2
CDR3 DNA: TGTGCCAGCAGCCGGGCCAGCTATGGCTACACCTTC
CDR3 protein: CASSRASYGYTF

clone size: NA
D gene: TRBD2
V gene: TRBV7-9
J gene: TRBJ2-1
CDR3 DNA: TGTGCCAGCAGCTTAGAAGCGGGAGATGTTGATGAGCAGTTCTTC
CDR3 protein: CASSLEAGDVDEQFF

clone size: many
D gene: TRBD1
V gene: TRBV29-1
J gene: TRBJ2-7
CDR3 DNA: TGCAGCGTTGGGGGACAGTCCTACGAGCAGTACTTC
CDR3 protein: CSVGGQSYEQYF

clone size: many
D gene: NA
V gene: TRBV29-1
J gene: TRBJ2-2
CDR3 DNA: TGCAGCGTTGCCTATGTCGCCGGGGAGCTGTTTTTT
CDR3 protein: CSVAYVAGELFF

clone size: medium-sized
D gene: NA
V gene: TRBV7-2
J gene: TRBJ1-2
CDR3 DNA: TGTGCCAGCAGCTTAGCGGACTATGGCTACACCTTC
CDR3 protein: CASSLADYGYTF

clone size: many
D gene: NA
V gene: TRBV12-3/TRBV12-4
J gene: TRBJ2-3
CDR3 DNA: TGTGCCAGCAGTTTGGGCTCCGAAGATACGCAGTATTTT
CDR3 protein: CASSLGSEDTQYF

clone size: NA
D gene: TRBD2
V gene: TRBV12-3/TRBV12-4
J gene: TRBJ2-3
CDR3 DNA: TGTGCCAGCAGTTGGGGACTAGCGGGAGGAGGTACGCAGTATTTT
CDR3 protein: CASSWGLAGGGTQYF

clone size: many
D gene: TRBD1
V gene: TRBV10-3
J gene: TRBJ2-2
CDR3 DNA: TGTGCCATCAGTGAGCCATACGGGACAGCCGAAGGGGAGCTGTTTTTT
CDR3 protein: CAISEPYGTAEGELFF

clone size: many
D gene: NA
V gene: TRBV20-1
J gene: TRBJ2-3
CDR3 DNA: TGCAGTGCTAGAGAAGTGGCCAGGTACTTTTTTGGAGATACGCAGTATTTT
CDR3 protein: CSAREVARYFFGDTQYF

clone size: many
D gene: NA
V gene: TRBV9
J gene: TRBJ2-1
CDR3 DNA: TGTGCCAGCAGCCCTACCGGGACGACCATCACAGAGCAGTTCTTC
CDR3 protein: CASSPTGTTITEQFF

clone size: many
D gene: NA
V gene: TRBV20-1
J gene: TRBJ2-7
CDR3 DNA: TGCAGTCCCCTGAGGCAGGGTGGTTACGAGCAGTACTTC
CDR3 protein: CSPLRQGGYEQYF

clone size: many
D gene: TRBD2
V gene: TRBV6-2/TRBV6-3
J gene: TRBJ2-1
CDR3 DNA: TGTGCCAGCCGGGGACTAGCCTCCTACAATGAGCAGTTCTTC
CDR3 protein: CASRGLASYNEQFF

clone size: many
D gene: NA
V gene: TRBV20-1
J gene: TRBJ1-1
CDR3 DNA: TGCAGTGCGCGGAGAGGCAGGGAGGACGCTTTCTTT
CDR3 protein: CSARRGREDAFF

clone size: many
D gene: NA
V gene: TRBV3-2
J gene: TRBJ2-1
CDR3 DNA: TGTGCCAGCAGCCAGGACCCCGCTGGTAGCGGGAGCAATGAGCAGTTCTTC
CDR3 protein: CASSQDPAGSGSNEQFF

clone size: many
D gene: NA
V gene: TRBV12-3/TRBV12-4
J gene: TRBJ2-3
CDR3 DNA: TGTGCCAGCAGTTGGGGGACAGATACGCAGTATTTT
CDR3 protein: CASSWGTDTQYF

clone size: many
D gene: NA
V gene: TRBV6-5
J gene: TRBJ2-5
CDR3 DNA: TGTGCCAGCAGTTACTCGACAAATAGAAAAGAGACCCAGTACTTC
CDR3 protein: CASSYSTNRKETQYF

clone size: many
D gene: TRBD1
V gene: TRBV7-6
J gene: TRBJ2-5
CDR3 DNA: TGTGCCAGCAGCCAAGGACAGGGGATAGCGGCAGAGACCCAGTACTTC
CDR3 protein: CASSQGQGIAAETQYF

clone size: many
D gene: TRBD1
V gene: TRBV20-1
J gene: TRBJ2-2
CDR3 DNA: TGCAGTGCTAGAGATCCTGGCAGGGGGCTAGCCGGGGAGCTGTTTTTT
CDR3 protein: CSARDPGRGLAGELFF

clone size: many
D gene: NA
V gene: TRBV6-2/TRBV6-3
J gene: TRBJ1-1
CDR3 DNA: TGTGCCAGCAGCCCTCGGCAGAGGACTGAAGCTTTCTTT
CDR3 protein: CASSPRQRTEAFF

clone size: many
D gene: TRBD2
V gene: TRBV3-1
J gene: TRBJ2-7
CDR3 DNA: TGTGCCAGCAGCCCGACTAGCGGGGGGGCAGACGAGCAGTACTTC
CDR3 protein: CASSPTSGGADEQYF

clone size: many
D gene: NA
V gene: TRBV20-1
J gene: TRBJ2-5
CDR3 DNA: TGCAGTGCTAGAGTCGGGAGCGCGCGGACCCAGTACTTC
CDR3 protein: CSARVGSARTQYF